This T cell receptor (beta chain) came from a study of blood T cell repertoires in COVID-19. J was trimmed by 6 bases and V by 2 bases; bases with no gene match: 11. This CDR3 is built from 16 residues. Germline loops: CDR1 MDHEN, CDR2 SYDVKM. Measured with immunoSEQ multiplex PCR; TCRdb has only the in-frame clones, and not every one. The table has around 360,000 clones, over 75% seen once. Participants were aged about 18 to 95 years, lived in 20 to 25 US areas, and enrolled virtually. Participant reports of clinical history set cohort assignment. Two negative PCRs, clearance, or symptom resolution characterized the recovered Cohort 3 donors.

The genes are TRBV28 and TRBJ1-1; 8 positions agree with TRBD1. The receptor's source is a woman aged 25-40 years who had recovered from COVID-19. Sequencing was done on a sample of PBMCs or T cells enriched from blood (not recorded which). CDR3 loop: CASSLPWTGMFPEAFF. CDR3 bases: TGTGCCAGCAGTTTACCTTGGACAGGGATGTTTCCTGAAGCTTTCTTT.